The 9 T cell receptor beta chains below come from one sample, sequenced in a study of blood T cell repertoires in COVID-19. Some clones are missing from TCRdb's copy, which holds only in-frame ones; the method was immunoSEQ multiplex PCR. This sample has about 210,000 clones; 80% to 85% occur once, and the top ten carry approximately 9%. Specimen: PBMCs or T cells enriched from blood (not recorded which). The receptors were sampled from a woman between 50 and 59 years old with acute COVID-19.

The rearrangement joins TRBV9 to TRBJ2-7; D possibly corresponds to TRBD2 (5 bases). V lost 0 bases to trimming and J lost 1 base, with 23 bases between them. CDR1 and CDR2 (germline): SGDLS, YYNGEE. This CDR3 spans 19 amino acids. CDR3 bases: TGTGCCAGCAGCGTAGGAATATGCGTTCGAGACTACGCTTCCTACGAGCAGTACTTC. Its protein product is CASSVGICVRDYASYEQYF.

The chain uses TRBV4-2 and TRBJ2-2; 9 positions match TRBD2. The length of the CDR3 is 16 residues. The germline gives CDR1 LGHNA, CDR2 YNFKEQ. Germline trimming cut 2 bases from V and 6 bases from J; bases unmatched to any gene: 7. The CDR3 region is CASSQFVAGVPGELFF. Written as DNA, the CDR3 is TGTGCCAGCAGCCAATTCGTAGCGGGAGTGCCCGGGGAGCTGTTTTTT.

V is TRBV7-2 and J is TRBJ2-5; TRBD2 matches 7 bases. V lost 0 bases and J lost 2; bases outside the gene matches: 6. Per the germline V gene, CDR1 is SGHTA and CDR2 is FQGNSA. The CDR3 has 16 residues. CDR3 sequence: CASSLAVGGGQETQYF. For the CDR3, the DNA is TGTGCCAGCAGCTTAGCCGTGGGCGGGGGTCAAGAGACCCAGTACTTC.

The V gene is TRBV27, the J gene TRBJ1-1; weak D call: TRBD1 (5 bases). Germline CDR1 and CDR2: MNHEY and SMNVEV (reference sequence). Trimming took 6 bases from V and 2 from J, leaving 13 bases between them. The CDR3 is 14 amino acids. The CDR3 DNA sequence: TGTGCCAGCAGCTTAATTCAGGGTAACACTGAAGCTTTCTTT. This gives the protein CASSLIQGNTEAFF.

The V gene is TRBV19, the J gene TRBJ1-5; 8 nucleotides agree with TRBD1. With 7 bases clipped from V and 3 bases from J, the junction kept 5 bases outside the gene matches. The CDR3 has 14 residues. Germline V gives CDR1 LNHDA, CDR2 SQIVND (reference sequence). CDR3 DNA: TGTGCCAGTACCAGACAGGGGTCCAATCAGCCCCAGCATTTT. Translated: CASTRQGSNQPQHF.

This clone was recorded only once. This CDR3 reads CASSLADIQGSHGYTF. Written as DNA, the CDR3 is TGTGCCAGCAGCTTAGCAGATATACAGGGTTCTCATGGCTACACCTTC. The chain uses TRBV7-8 and TRBJ1-2; D is possibly TRBD1 (6 bases). The germline V gene has CDR1 SGHVS and CDR2 FQNEAQ. The CDR3 totals 16 residues. The germline V and J ends were trimmed by 0 bases and 6 bases, with 17 bases remaining between them.

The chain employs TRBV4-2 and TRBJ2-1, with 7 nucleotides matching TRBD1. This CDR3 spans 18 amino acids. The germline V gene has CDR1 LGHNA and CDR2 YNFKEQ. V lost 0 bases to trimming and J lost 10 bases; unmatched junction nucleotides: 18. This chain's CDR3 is CASSQDLTRAGGFGEQFF. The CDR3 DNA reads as TGTGCCAGCAGCCAAGATCTGACGCGGGCAGGGGGTTTTGGGGAGCAGTTCTTC.

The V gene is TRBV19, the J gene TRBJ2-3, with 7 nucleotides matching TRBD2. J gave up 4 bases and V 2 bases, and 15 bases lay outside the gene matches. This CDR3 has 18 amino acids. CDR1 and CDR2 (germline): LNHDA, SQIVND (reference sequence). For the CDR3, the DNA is TGTGCCAGTAGTATATCGGCTAGCGGTGCTCCCCTTGCAGATACGCAGTATTTT. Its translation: CASSISASGAPLADTQYF.

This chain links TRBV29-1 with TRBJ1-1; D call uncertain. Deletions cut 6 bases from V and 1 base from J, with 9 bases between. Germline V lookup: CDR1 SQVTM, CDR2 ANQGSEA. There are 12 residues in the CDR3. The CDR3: CSVKTTNTEAFF. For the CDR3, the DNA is TGCAGCGTGAAGACTACGAACACTGAAGCTTTCTTT. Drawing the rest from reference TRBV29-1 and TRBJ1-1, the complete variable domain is SAVISQKPSRDICQRGTSLTIQCQVDSQVTMMFWYRQQPGQSLTLIATANQGSEATYESGFVIDKFPISRPNLTFSTLTVSNMSPEDSSIYLCSVKTTNTEAFFGQGTRLTVV.